This record covers a single T cell receptor beta chain. Antigen unknown. Germline CDR1 and CDR2: SGDLS and YYNGEE. This CDR3 comprises 17 residues. The junction had 8 bases not matched to a gene; V was cut back by 4 bases and J by 0 bases. The sample originates from a study of cytomegalovirus exposure and HLA in healthy donors. Study-wide findings and caveats: Most TCR sequences were seen very rarely across donors, but some public TCRs occurred in many.

In the PCR, 60 Vbeta and 13 Jbeta primers were used. Profiling relied on immunoSEQ multiplex PCR, and the TCRdb table lists in-frame clones only, not all of them. The table for this sample gives approximately 190,000 clones. The clonotype was recovered from a man aged 30-40 years in good health and CMV-seronegative. V is TRBV9 and J is TRBJ2-2; 8 bases agree with TRBD1. The sequenced sample consisted of PBMCs. CDR3 sequence: CASSPWDRPTNTGELFF. CDR3 sequence (DNA): TGTGCCAGCAGCCCTTGGGACAGGCCTACGAACACCGGGGAGCTGTTTTTT.